The next 21 T cell receptor beta chains were all read from a single sample in a study of patients and donors after allogeneic stem cell transplantation. TCRdb processed the RT-PCR reads anew with MiXCR; each CDR3 protein has one entry. The table shows approximately 200,000 distinct CDR3 sequences, with roughly two fifths occurring only once. Sequenced: blood, either unsorted or a sorted T cell fraction (not recorded which). Receptors originate from a human donor who was either an allogeneic HSCT recipient or a stem cell or donor lymphocyte infusion donor (not recorded which). It is not recorded whose cells these are; they may come from a transplant donor.

This clonotype was observed a handful of times. The chain recombines TRBV6-5 with TRBJ2-1, with TRBD1 matching 7 bases. The germline CDR1 and CDR2 sequences are MNHEY and SVGAGI. J gave up 1 base and V 6 bases, and 6 bases lay outside the gene matches. The CDR3 is 15 amino acids. The DNA for the CDR3 is TGTGCCAGCAGGAGGACAGGCGGGTCCTACAATGAGCAGTTCTTC. This gives the protein CASRRTGGSYNEQFF.

The chain couples TRBV12-3 or TRBV12-4 to TRBJ2-1, with TRBD2 identical over 8 bases. This CDR3 spans 15 amino acids. After removal of 6 bases from V and 8 bases from J, the junction contained 12 bases not matched to a gene. The CDR3 sequence is CASRPPGLGKDEQFF. DNA of the CDR3: TGTGCCAGCAGACCTCCGGGACTAGGAAAGGATGAGCAGTTCTTC.

The chain is built from TRBV18 and TRBJ2-7; possibly TRBD2 for D (5 bases). Trimming cost V 4 bases and J 1 base, with 5 bases left between them. Germline V gives CDR1 KGHSH, CDR2 LQKENI. The CDR3 spans 12 residues. This CDR3 is CASSRESYEQYF. The CDR3 DNA sequence: TGTGCCAGCTCACGGGAGTCCTACGAGCAGTACTTC.

V usage is TRBV27 and J usage is TRBJ2-3; D is ambiguous. The CDR3 sequence is 12 residues long. CDR1 is MNHEY, CDR2 SMNVEV, per germline (reference sequence). V was pared by 6 bases and J by 1 base, with 5 bases between. CDR3 loop: CASRTGTDTQYF. The CDR3 region has the DNA TGTGCCAGCAGAACCGGCACAGATACGCAGTATTTT.

This clonotype was found a few times. The chain employs TRBV29-1 and TRBJ1-1; D uncertain. CDR1 is SQVTM, CDR2 ANQGSEA, per germline. The CDR3 covers 11 residues. V gave up 6 bases and J gave up 5 bases, with 10 bases separating them. CDR3 residues: CSVIPDTEAFF. The CDR3 DNA follows: TGCAGCGTAATCCCGGATACTGAAGCTTTCTTT. The variable domain in full, completed from reference TRBV29-1 and TRBJ1-1, reads SAVISQKPSRDICQRGTSLTIQCQVDSQVTMMFWYRQQPGQSLTLIATANQGSEATYESGFVIDKFPISRPNLTFSTLTVSNMSPEDSSIYLCSVIPDTEAFFGQGTRLTVV.

This clonotype was seen more than once but under ten times. The chain has TRBV5-6 and TRBJ2-5; D perhaps matches TRBD2 (6 bases). V was clipped by 5 bases and J by 6 bases, with 17 bases between them. The CDR3 contains 14 residues. Germline V gene sequence: CDR1 SGHDT, CDR2 YYEEEE. The CDR3 DNA reads as TGTGCCAGCAGTCCCGGAGGGCTAATCAAGACCCAGTACTTC. It yields the protein CASSPGGLIKTQYF.

The rearrangement uses TRBV9 and TRBJ2-1; D unclear. CDR1 and CDR2 (germline): SGDLS, YYNGEE. The CDR3 runs 15 residues. Between the trimmed V and J ends, which lost 0 bases and 1 base, there was a span of 8 bases. CDR3 residues: CASSVDGWSYNEQFF. The CDR3 DNA sequence: TGTGCCAGCAGCGTAGACGGGTGGTCCTACAATGAGCAGTTCTTC.

The table lists this clonotype with many counts. The chain combines TRBV3-1 with TRBJ2-1, with 8 nucleotides matching TRBD2. The CDR3 is 16 residues long. The germline V gene encodes CDR1 LGHDT and CDR2 YNNKEL (reference sequence). V lost 4 bases to trimming and J lost 7 bases; unmatched junction nucleotides: 12. CDR3 protein: CASSPGSGTRWNEQFF. CDR3 DNA sequence: TGTGCCAGCAGCCCCGGGTCCGGGACTAGGTGGAATGAGCAGTTCTTC.

CDR3 bases: TGTGCCAGCAGCGAAGTGGGGGAGTCTAGGAATTCACCCCTCCACTTT. It codes for CASSEVGESRNSPLHF. The chain recombines TRBV7-9 with TRBJ1-6; D may be TRBD1 (5 bases). The CDR3 covers 16 residues. Trimming cost V 5 bases and J 7 bases, with 18 bases left between them. Looked up from germline, CDR1 is SEHNR and CDR2 is FQNEAQ (reference sequence).

This clonotype was observed many times. The genes are TRBV20-1 and TRBJ1-2; 10 nucleotides line up with TRBD1. The CDR3 loop spans 13 amino acids. With V trimmed by 6 bases and J by 3 bases, 4 bases remained unmatched. CDR1 and CDR2 from the germline V gene are DFQATT and SNEGSKA (reference sequence). CDR3 sequence: CSADGQGDYGYTF. The CDR3 DNA sequence: TGCAGTGCCGACGGACAGGGGGACTATGGCTACACCTTC.

The rearrangement joins TRBV4-3 to TRBJ1-1; 8 bases map to TRBD1. Germline V lookup: CDR1 LGHNA, CDR2 YSLEER. V was clipped by 5 bases and J by 11 bases; unmatched bases: 10. This CDR3 is 13 amino acids long. The CDR3 loop is CASSKDREFRAFF. The DNA of the CDR3 is TGCGCCAGCAGCAAGGACAGGGAGTTTCGGGCTTTCTTT.

This sequence joins TRBV3-1 and TRBJ2-1, with 10 nucleotides matching TRBD2. Germline CDR1 and CDR2: LGHDT and YNNKEL (reference sequence). The CDR3 sequence is 14 residues long. J gave up 12 bases and V 4 bases, and 9 bases lay outside the gene matches. The CDR3 here is CASSPRASGRGQFF. CDR3 in DNA: TGTGCCAGCAGCCCAAGGGCTAGCGGGAGAGGGCAGTTCTTC.

The chain employs TRBV6-2 or TRBV6-3 and TRBJ1-1; D perhaps matches TRBD1 (5 bases). The CDR3 is 15 residues long. From germline, CDR1 is MNHEY and CDR2 SVGEGT. Trimming removed 7 bases from V and 1 base from J, with 16 bases in between. The CDR3 bases are TGTGCCAGCACCCTACGGGACTCCACGAACACTGAAGCTTTCTTT. Amino acids: CASTLRDSTNTEAFF.

The V gene is TRBV4-3, the J gene TRBJ1-6; D uncertain. Germline loops: CDR1 LGHNA, CDR2 YSLEER. Trimming cost V 0 bases and J 7 bases, with 4 bases left between them. The CDR3 is 13 amino acids. The DNA of the CDR3 is TGCGCCAGCAGCCAAGATTCGAATTCACCCCTCCACTTT. Translation: CASSQDSNSPLHF.

The V call is TRBV21-1, the J call TRBJ2-1; TRBD2, as called in the table, went unchecked against the DNA. TRBV21-1 is annotated as a pseudogene. This CDR3 is 17 amino acids long. The CDR3 DNA reads TGTGCCAGCAGCAAAGCGGGGCGGGAGTACTCCTACAATGAGCAGTTCTTC. Its protein is CASSKAGREYSYNEQFF.

This clonotype was picked up a small number of times. V and J are TRBV6-5 and TRBJ1-2, with D perhaps matching TRBD1 (5 bases). CDR3 length: 15 residues. V was shortened by 6 bases and J by 8 bases, with 22 bases between the two germline ends. Per germline, CDR1 MNHEY and CDR2 SVGAGI. CDR3 in DNA: TGTGCCAGCAGCCGTACGACTATAAGAGGGGAAGGCTACACCTTC. The encoded protein is CASSRTTIRGEGYTF.

V and J are TRBV28 and TRBJ1-5; no clear D. The CDR3 spans 15 residues. Trimming left V 6 bases short and J 3 bases short, with 15 bases between. The germline CDR1 and CDR2 sequences are MDHEN and SYDVKM. The CDR3 DNA follows: TGTGCCAGCAGACTTTGGACGGGGTACAATCAGCCCCAGCATTTT. This codes for CASRLWTGYNQPQHF.

The rearrangement uses TRBV12-3 or TRBV12-4 and TRBJ1-1; D ambiguous. The CDR3 sequence is 14 residues long. With 3 bases removed from V and 2 bases from J, the gap between germline ends came to 10 bases. Written as DNA, the CDR3 is TGTGCCAGCAGTTTCTCCGCGGGCAACACTGAAGCTTTCTTT. Encoded protein: CASSFSAGNTEAFF.

This sequence joins TRBV28 and TRBJ2-7, with 7 bases fitting TRBD2. The germline V gene encodes CDR1 MDHEN and CDR2 SYDVKM. The CDR3 has 14 residues. V was pared by 2 bases and J by 9 bases, with 10 bases of the junction left unmatched. The CDR3 nucleotides read TGTGCCAGCAGTTTACCGCGGGAGCGCTCTTCGCAGTACTTC. This translates into CASSLPRERSSQYF.

The chain couples TRBV21-1 to TRBJ1-1; the table's D call, TRBD1, has no DNA check behind it. TRBV21-1 is given as a pseudogene. This CDR3 has 12 residues. The CDR3 region is CASSKWGTEAFF. The DNA for the CDR3 is TGTGCCAGCAGCAAGTGGGGGACTGAAGCTTTCTTT.

CDR3 amino acids: CAWRRSLGNTEAFF. The CDR3 DNA reads TGTGCCTGGAGGAGATCCCTCGGAAACACTGAAGCTTTCTTT. V is TRBV30 and J is TRBJ1-1; D is unresolved. Trimming left V 3 bases short and J 2 bases short, with 13 bases between. Per the germline V gene, CDR1 is GTSNPN and CDR2 is SVGIG (reference sequence). This CDR3 has 14 residues.